This TCR beta chain was sequenced during a study of response to subunit inactivated influenza vaccine. As for this clonotype: One junction end does not reproduce the germline sequence, and a read error may be involved.

TCRdb ran MiXCR on the RT-PCR reads and lists one entry per CDR3 protein. The data show hundreds of thousands of distinct CDR3 sequences, 11% to 15% seen once. This CDR3 is 10 amino acids long. Germline V CDR1 and CDR2: MNHEY, SVGEGT. The rearrangement joins TRBV6-2 or TRBV6-3 to TRBJ2-7, with D possibly called TRBD1 or TRBD2 (6 bases each). The clonotype originates from a man aged 45-65 years who received an inactivated influenza vaccine. Here the sequenced sample was PBMCs from blood, taken about 14 days before vaccination. The CDR3 sequence: CEGGPYEQYF. The DNA of the CDR3 is TGCGAGGGGGGCCCCTACGAGCAGTACTTC.